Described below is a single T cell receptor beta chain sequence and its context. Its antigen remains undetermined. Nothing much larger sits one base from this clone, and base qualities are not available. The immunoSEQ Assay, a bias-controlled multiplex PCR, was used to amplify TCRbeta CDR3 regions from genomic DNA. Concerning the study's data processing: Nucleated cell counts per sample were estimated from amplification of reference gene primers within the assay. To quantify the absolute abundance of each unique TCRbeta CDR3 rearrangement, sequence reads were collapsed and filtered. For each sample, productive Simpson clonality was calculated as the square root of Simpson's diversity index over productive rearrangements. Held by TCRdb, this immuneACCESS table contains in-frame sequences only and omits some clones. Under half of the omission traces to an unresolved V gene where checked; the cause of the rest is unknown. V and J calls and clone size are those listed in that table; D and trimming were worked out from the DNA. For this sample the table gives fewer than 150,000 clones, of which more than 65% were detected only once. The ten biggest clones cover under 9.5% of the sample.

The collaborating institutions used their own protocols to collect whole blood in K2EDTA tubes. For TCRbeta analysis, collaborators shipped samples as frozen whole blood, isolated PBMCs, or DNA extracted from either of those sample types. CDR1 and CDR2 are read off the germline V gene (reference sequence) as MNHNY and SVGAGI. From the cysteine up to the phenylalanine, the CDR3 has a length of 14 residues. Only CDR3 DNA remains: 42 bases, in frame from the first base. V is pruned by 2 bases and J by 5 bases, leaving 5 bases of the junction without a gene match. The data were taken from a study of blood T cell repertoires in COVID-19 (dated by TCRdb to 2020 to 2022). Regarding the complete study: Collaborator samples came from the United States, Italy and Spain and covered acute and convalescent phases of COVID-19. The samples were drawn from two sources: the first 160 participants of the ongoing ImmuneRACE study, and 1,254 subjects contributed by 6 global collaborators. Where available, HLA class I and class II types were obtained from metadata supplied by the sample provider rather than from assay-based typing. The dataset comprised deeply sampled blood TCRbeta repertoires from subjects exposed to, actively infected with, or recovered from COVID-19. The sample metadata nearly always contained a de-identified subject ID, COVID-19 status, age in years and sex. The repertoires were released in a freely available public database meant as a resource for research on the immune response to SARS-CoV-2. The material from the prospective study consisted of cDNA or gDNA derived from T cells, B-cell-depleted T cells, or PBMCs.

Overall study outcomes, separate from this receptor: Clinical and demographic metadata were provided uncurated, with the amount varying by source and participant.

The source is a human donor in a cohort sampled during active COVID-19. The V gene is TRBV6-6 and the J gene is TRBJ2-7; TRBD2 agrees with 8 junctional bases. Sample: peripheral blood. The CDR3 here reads CASSYGAGVDEQYF. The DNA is TGTGCCAGCAGTTACGGAGCGGGGGTGGACGAGCAGTACTTC.